This T cell receptor (beta chain) was profiled in a study of shared clonotypes between healthy human individuals. Study at large: Each donor had three CD4 naive, three CD4 memory, two CD8 naive and one CD8 memory plate. Study-wide findings and caveats: Only blood was sampled; tissue repertoires likely differ. Clonotype sharing across donors was expected to vary with sequencing depth. The rarefaction results pointed to incomplete sorted-subset sequencing despite large depth.

With regard to this clone: Its antigen remains unidentified.

Clones were read by immunoSEQ multiplex PCR, and TCRdb kept only the in-frame ones, dropping some. Of 850,000 to 1,200,000 clones in the sample, about 80% were seen once. The V gene end was trimmed by 5 bases and the J gene end by 7 bases; junction bases not matched to a gene: 6. CDR3 length: 14 residues. The germline V gene has CDR1 SGHAT and CDR2 FQNNGV. Sequencing used memory CD4+ T cells sorted from blood. The sample's subset: CD45RA-negative fraction. The chain links TRBV11-2 to TRBJ2-7, with TRBD1 matching 12 bases. This sequence was found in a man between 18 and 35 years old in good health. The CDR3 nucleotides read TGTGCCAGCAGCGCGGGACAGGGGGCTCGAGAGCAGTACTTC. Translated, it gives CASSAGQGAREQYF.